These 26 T cell receptor beta chains were all obtained from the same sample, sequenced in a study of regulatory T cells in long-lasting Graves disease. Combining iRepertoire HTBI primers with Arm-PCR of CDR3 regions, the authors built TCR beta libraries. TCRdb ran MiXCR on the multiplex PCR reads and lists one entry per CDR3 protein. The data contain more than 350,000 distinct CDR3 sequences, around 20% of them singletons. Time point meaning: persistent/refractory GD, antithyroid drugs over 5 years with positive TRAb. The authors made the TCR library using RNA they extracted from PBMCs. Sequenced here: peripheral blood mononuclear cells (PBMCs), sampled when the disease was refractory, from a patient treated with antithyroid drugs. The receptor source for this set is a female donor with Graves disease.

Notes on this clonotype: One end of the junction varies from germline; a read error may be responsible. The J gene is TRBJ2-5, the V gene TRBV12-3 or TRBV12-4, with D uncertain. This CDR3 has 14 residues. CDR3 amino acids: CASSLRAGQEAQYF. CDR3 coding DNA: TGTGCCAGCAGTCTACGGGCAGGCCAAGAGGCCCAGTACTTC.

This clonotype appeared a few times. This chain joins TRBV27 and TRBJ2-2; unclear D gene. Trimming removed 3 bases from V and 7 bases from J, with 6 bases in between. The CDR3 runs 12 residues. From germline, CDR1 is MNHEY and CDR2 SMNVEV (reference sequence). The CDR3 DNA reads TGTGCCAGCAGTTTCCTTGTCGGGGAGCTGTTTTTT. This gives the protein CASSFLVGELFF.

This clonotype was seen at least ten times. CDR3: CASSESGSSYEQYF. The CDR3 bases are TGTGCCAGCAGTGAATCAGGCAGTTCCTACGAGCAGTACTTC. The chain employs TRBV2 and TRBJ2-7; D is undetermined. Trimming removed 2 bases at V and 1 base at J, with 9 bases between. The CDR3 contains 14 residues. Germline CDR1 and CDR2: SNHLY and FYNNEI.

This clonotype was picked up a small number of times. The chain's CDR3 is CASSLGTAASEQYF. For the CDR3, the DNA is TGTGCCAGCAGCTTAGGGACGGCCGCTTCGGAGCAGTACTTC. The chain couples TRBV7-9 to TRBJ2-7; D remains unclear. Trimming removed 1 base at V and 7 bases at J, with 14 bases between. Germline-derived CDR1 and CDR2 are SEHNR and FQNEAQ (reference sequence). The CDR3 runs 14 residues. Complete variable domain (other parts from reference TRBV7-9 and TRBJ2-7): DTGVSQNPRHKITKRGQNVTFRCDPISEHNRLYWYRQTLGQGPEFLTYFQNEAQLEKSRLLSDRFSAERPKGSFSTLEIQRTEQGDSAMYLCASSLGTAASEQYFGPGTRLTVT.

This clonotype appeared a few times. The V call is TRBV4-1, the J call TRBJ1-2; possibly TRBD1 for D (6 bases). V lost 3 bases and J 9 bases, leaving 14 bases between the germline ends. Germline V CDR1 and CDR2: MGHRA, YSYEKL. This CDR3 is 13 amino acids long. CDR3 region: CASSHPGGLSYTF. The CDR3 DNA sequence: TGCGCCAGCAGCCACCCCGGGGGGCTGAGCTACACCTTC.

The gene calls are TRBV28 and TRBJ2-1; D is ambiguous. CDR1 is MDHEN and CDR2 is SYDVKM in the germline V gene. V lost 2 bases, J lost 8 bases, and 7 bases lay in between. The CDR3 totals 12 residues. In nucleotides, the CDR3 is TGTGCCAGCAGTTTAGGTCGCGATGAGCAGTTCTTC. Protein sequence: CASSLGRDEQFF. The whole variable domain, remainder taken from reference TRBV28 and TRBJ2-1, is DVKVTQSSRYLVKRTGEKVFLECVQDMDHENMFWYRQDPGLGLRLIYFSYDVKMKEKGDIPEGYSVSREKKERFSLILESASTNQTSMYLCASSLGRDEQFFGPGTRLTVL.

A word on this clonotype: A read error is possible here, since a much larger clone lies one base away. The chain carries TRBV28 and TRBJ2-5; D possibly corresponds to TRBD1 (6 bases). V dropped 9 bases and J dropped 5 bases, with 19 bases sitting between them. Germline CDR1 is MDHEN and CDR2 is SYDVKM. This CDR3 has 14 residues. CDR3: CASGTILVPETQYF. The DNA of the CDR3 is TGTGCCAGTGGGACAATACTTGTACCCGAGACCCAGTACTTC.

A remark on this clonotype: This clone may be a read error of a much larger clone one base away. The chain combines TRBV28 with TRBJ2-4; D tentatively fits TRBD1 or TRBD2 (5 bases each). CDR1 MDHEN and CDR2 SYDVKM come from the germline V gene. This CDR3 is built from 15 residues. The CDR3 is CANSLFGDEADIQYF. For the CDR3, the DNA is TGTGCCAACAGTTTATTCGGGGACGAGGCAGACATTCAGTACTTC.

V and J are TRBV2 and TRBJ2-4, with D perhaps given as TRBD1 or TRBD2 (7 bases each). Germline V CDR1 and CDR2: SNHLY, FYNNEI. Trimming pared 10 bases from V and 9 bases from J, leaving 22 bases between. This CDR3 comprises 14 residues. The CDR3 here is CATQGGGRESIQYF. CDR3 DNA sequence: TGTGCCACCCAGGGGGGGGGGAGAGAGAGCATTCAGTACTTC.

This clonotype was seen more than once but under ten times. The chain links TRBV28 to TRBJ2-5; 8 bases match TRBD2. Judging by the DNA end, TRBJ2-1 fits better; the J call may be wrong. The germline V gene has CDR1 MDHEN and CDR2 SYDVKM. The CDR3 spans 15 residues. The CDR3 spells CASSSPLAGMDEQFF. The CDR3 region has the DNA TGTGCCAGCAGTTCCCCATTAGCGGGAATGGATGAGCAGTTCTTC.

This clonotype was seen repeatedly, ten times or more. This chain links TRBV13 with TRBJ1-1; D call uncertain. The CDR3 consists of 15 residues. Trimming cost V 1 base and J 1 base, with 10 bases left between them. From germline, CDR1 is PRHDT and CDR2 FYEKMQ (reference sequence). The CDR3 sequence is CASSLDGSKNTEAFF. Here the CDR3 DNA reads TGTGCCAGCAGCTTAGACGGTTCCAAGAACACTGAAGCTTTCTTT.

As concerns this clonotype: This sequence is one base from a far larger clone and is likely a read error. This rearrangement joins TRBV6-8 to TRBJ2-5; D may be TRBD1 or TRBD2 (5 bases each). This CDR3 has 12 amino acids. Germline values: CDR1 MNHGY, CDR2 SAAAGT. The CDR3 DNA is TGTGCCGGTCTTGGGACCGAAGAGACCCGGTACTTC. This codes for CAGLGTEETRYF.

This clonotype was recorded at least ten times. The rearrangement joins TRBV20-1 to TRBJ2-5, with TRBD2 matching over 7 bases. V shed 0 bases and J 5 bases; nucleotides not matched to a gene: 9. CDR1 is DFQATT, CDR2 SNEGSKA, per germline (reference sequence). The CDR3 has 15 amino acids. CDR3 amino acids: CSARDQGGPGETQYF. The CDR3 coding sequence is TGCAGTGCTAGAGATCAGGGAGGGCCGGGGGAGACCCAGTACTTC.

This clonotype occurred many times. The genes are TRBV11-1 and TRBJ2-5; 10 nucleotides line up with TRBD1. The CDR3 contains 17 residues. Germline V CDR1 and CDR2: SGHAT, FQDESV (reference sequence). Trimming took 4 bases from V and 5 from J; bases not matched to a gene: 13. In DNA form, the CDR3 reads TGTGCCAGCAGCTCGCCGGGACAGGGGTTGGTAGGGGAGACCCAGTACTTC. Translating it yields CASSSPGQGLVGETQYF.

This clonotype was observed many times. The CDR3 here is CASRGLAGVGEQYF. CDR3 nucleotides: TGTGCCAGCAGAGGACTAGCGGGAGTGGGCGAGCAGTACTTC. The rearrangement uses TRBV28 and TRBJ2-7; 13 nucleotides match TRBD2. Germline assignment: CDR1 MDHEN and CDR2 SYDVKM. This CDR3 has 14 residues. The V and J ends lost 6 bases and 6 bases, in that order; junction bases with no gene match: 5.

The CDR3 loop is CASSKTGHDNQPQHF. DNA for the CDR3: TGTGCCAGTAGTAAGACAGGACATGACAATCAGCCCCAGCATTTT. The chain combines TRBV19 with TRBJ1-5; possible D gene TRBD1, 6 bases. V dropped 4 bases and J dropped 3 bases, with 13 bases sitting between them. Per germline, CDR1 LNHDA and CDR2 SQIVND (reference sequence). This CDR3 region has 15 residues.

There are many counts of this clonotype. The V call is TRBV3-1, the J call TRBJ2-5; 9 bases fit TRBD1. The germline V gene has CDR1 LGHDT and CDR2 YNNKEL (reference sequence). There are 14 residues in the CDR3. V lost 6 bases to trimming and J lost 4 bases; unmatched junction nucleotides: 6. CDR3 in amino acids: CASRRTGARETQYF. CDR3 DNA: TGTGCCAGCAGACGGACAGGGGCGAGAGAGACCCAGTACTTC.

This clonotype was detected only a few times. CDR3 in DNA: TGCGCCAGCACCCCTAGGGTGGGGGAGACCCAGTACTTC. Translating gives CASTPRVGETQYF. This chain connects TRBV5-1 to TRBJ2-5; D is unresolved. The length of the CDR3 is 13 residues. Germline CDR1 and CDR2: SGHRS and YFSETQ. V lost 6 bases, J lost 5 bases, and 14 bases lay in between. The full variable domain, completed using reference TRBV5-1 and TRBJ2-5, is KAGVTQTPRYLIKTRGQQVTLSCSPISGHRSVSWYQQTPGQGLQFLFEYFSETQRNKGNFPGRFSGRQFSNSRSEMNVSTLELGDSALYLCASTPRVGETQYFGPGTRLLVL.

A word on this clonotype: A read error likely explains this, since a far larger clone differs by one base. The rearrangement uses TRBV12-3 or TRBV12-4 and TRBJ2-7, with D possibly matching TRBD2 (6 bases). The V end lost 4 bases, the J end lost 8 bases, and 18 bases lay between the germline ends. The CDR3 runs 14 residues. The CDR3 DNA reads TGTGCCAGCAGTTGGAATAGCGGCCCTAGGAAGCAGTACTTC. Encoded protein: CASSWNSGPRKQYF.

As regards this clonotype: This clone may be a read error of a much larger clone one base away. The chain is built from TRBV12-3 or TRBV12-4 and TRBJ2-7; 7 nucleotides align to TRBD1. The CDR3 runs to 14 residues. CDR3 region: CASSSRDSLYGQYF. The CDR3, as DNA: TGTGCCAGCAGCTCAAGGGACAGCCTCTACGGGCAGTACTTC.

This clonotype was counted at least ten times. The chain links TRBV28 to TRBJ1-1, with a possible D match to TRBD1 (6 bases). The CDR3 contains 13 residues. CDR1 is MDHEN, CDR2 SYDVKM, per germline. The V gene lost 1 base and the J gene lost 10 bases, with 13 bases spanning the gap. In nucleotides, the CDR3 is TGTGCCAGCAGTTTATCCCCCAGGGGATTAGCTTTCTTT. The encoded protein is CASSLSPRGLAFF.

The rearrangement joins TRBV30 to TRBJ2-3; D not resolved. This CDR3 has 12 amino acids. Per the germline V gene, CDR1 is GTSNPN and CDR2 is SVGIG (reference sequence). The V end was cut by 1 base, the J end by 2 bases, with 4 bases between. The CDR3 nucleotides read TGTGCCTGGAGTGGGAACACAGATACGCAGTATTTT. Its protein is CAWSGNTDTQYF. The whole variable domain, remainder taken from reference TRBV30 and TRBJ2-3, is SQTIHQWPATLVQPVGSPLSLECTVEGTSNPNLYWYRQAAGRGLQLLFYSVGIGQISSEVPQNLSASRPQDRQFILSSKKLLLSDSGFYLCAWSGNTDTQYFGPGTRLTVL.

This clonotype has only a few counts. V usage is TRBV2 and J usage is TRBJ1-5; the D is unclear. Germline-derived CDR1 and CDR2 are SNHLY and FYNNEI. CDR3 length: 15 amino acids. V lost 4 bases and J lost 6, with 16 bases in between. In nucleotides, the CDR3 is TGTGCCAGCAGTGCCTCAAAGGGTATAGGTCAGCCCCAGCATTTT. Its protein is CASSASKGIGQPQHF.

The rearrangement joins TRBV12-3 or TRBV12-4 to TRBJ2-7; possible D gene TRBD2, 6 bases. Trimming cost V 3 bases and J 2 bases, with 14 bases left between them. CDR3 length: 15 amino acids. This CDR3 reads CASSFTGEAPYEQYF. DNA of the CDR3: TGTGCCAGCAGTTTTACGGGAGAGGCCCCCTACGAGCAGTACTTC.

This clonotype has at least ten counts. The rearrangement uses TRBV18 and TRBJ2-5, with a tentative D call TRBD2 (6 bases). CDR1 KGHSH and CDR2 LQKENI come from the germline V gene. The CDR3 loop spans 14 amino acids. Trimming left V 3 bases short and J 5 bases short, with 13 bases between. Here the CDR3 DNA reads TGTGCCAGCTCACCTAACGGGAGCGGGGAGACCCAGTACTTC. This translates into CASSPNGSGETQYF.

The DNA for the CDR3 is TGTGCCAGCTCATCCTCTGACAGGGTCCACGAGCAGTACTTC. Translated: CASSSSDRVHEQYF. The chain has TRBV18 and TRBJ2-7; 7 nucleotides line up with TRBD1. The germline gives CDR1 KGHSH, CDR2 LQKENI. V trimming: 5 bases; J trimming: 5 bases; junction bases outside the gene matches: 9. This CDR3 contains 14 residues. Based on the CDR3 plus reference TRBV18 and TRBJ2-7, the full variable domain is NAGVMQNPRHLVRRRGQEARLRCSPMKGHSHVYWYRQLPEEGLKFMVYLQKENIIDESGMPKERFSAEFPKEGPSILRIQQVVRGDSAAYFCASSSSDRVHEQYFGPGTRLTVT.